Below, one T cell receptor (beta chain) is given with its context. This sample was taken from a study of blood T cell repertoires in COVID-19. Study-level background: Samples taken during acute and convalescent COVID-19 were collected in the United States, Italy and Spain. The cDNA or gDNA used as material had been derived from T cells, B-cell-depleted T cells, or PBMCs.

Measured with immunoSEQ multiplex PCR; TCRdb has only the in-frame clones, and not every one. The sample consists of about 71,000 clones, 90% of them appearing once. This CDR3 spans 13 amino acids. Trimming shortened V by 8 bases and J by 2 bases, and 12 bases separated the two germline ends. Germline-derived CDR1 and CDR2 are MNHEY and SVGAGI. Sequenced input: peripheral blood. The TCR originated in a woman aged 18-29 years with acute or convalescent COVID-19. J is TRBJ2-5 and V is TRBV6-5; TRBD1 is a possible D gene (5 bases). CDR3 amino acids: CASSDSEQETQYF. In nucleotides, the CDR3 is TGTGCCAGCTCCGACAGCGAACAAGAGACCCAGTACTTC.